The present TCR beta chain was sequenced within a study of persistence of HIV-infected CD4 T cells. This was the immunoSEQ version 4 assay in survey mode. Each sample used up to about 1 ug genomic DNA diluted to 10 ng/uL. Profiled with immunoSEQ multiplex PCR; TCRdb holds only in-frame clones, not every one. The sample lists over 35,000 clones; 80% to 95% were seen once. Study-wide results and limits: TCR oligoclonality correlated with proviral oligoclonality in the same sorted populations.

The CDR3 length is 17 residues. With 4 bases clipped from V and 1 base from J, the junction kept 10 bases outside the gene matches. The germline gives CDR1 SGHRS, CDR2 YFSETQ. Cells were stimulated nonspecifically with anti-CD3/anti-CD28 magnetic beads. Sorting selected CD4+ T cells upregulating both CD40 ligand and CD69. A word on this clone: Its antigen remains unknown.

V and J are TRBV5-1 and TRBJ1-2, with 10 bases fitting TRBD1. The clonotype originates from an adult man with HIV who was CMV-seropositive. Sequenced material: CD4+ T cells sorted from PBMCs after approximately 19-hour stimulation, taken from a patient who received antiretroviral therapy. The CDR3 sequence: CASSVRSGTGDNYGYTF. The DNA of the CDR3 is TGCGCCAGCAGCGTAAGATCCGGGACAGGGGATAACTATGGCTACACCTTC.